Listed below are T cell receptor beta chains from one sample, sequenced in a study of cytomegalovirus exposure and HLA in healthy donors. Generated by immunoSEQ multiplex PCR, the TCRdb table keeps only in-frame clones and is missing some. The sample holds 80,000 to 95,000 clones; roughly 92% are singletons and the top ten take about 1.1%. Sequencing used PBMCs. Receptors were obtained from a woman aged 25-40 years in good health and CMV-seropositive. CDR3s include the opening cysteine and the closing phenylalanine or tryptophan. D genes are given only for firm matches. The listing skips clone size in some rows; elsewhere it reads once, few, many or a size class.

v_call: TRBV5-6
j_call: TRBJ2-7
clone_size: .
d_call: TRBD1
cdr3_nt: TGTGCCAGCAGCTTAGGGGGGGACAGGGACTACGAGCAGTACTTC
cdr3_aa: CASSLGGDRDYEQYF

v_call: TRBV10-2
j_call: TRBJ1-5
clone_size: .
d_call: .
cdr3_nt: TGCGCCAGCAGATTAGGGGGTGGCGAGAATCAGCCCCAGCATTTT
cdr3_aa: CASRLGGGENQPQHF

v_call: TRBV11-2
j_call: TRBJ2-2
clone_size: .
d_call: .
cdr3_nt: TGTGCCAGCAGCTTCACGGCCGGGGAGCTGTTTTTT
cdr3_aa: CASSFTAGELFF

v_call: TRBV18
j_call: TRBJ2-7
clone_size: .
d_call: TRBD1
cdr3_nt: TGTGCCAGCTCGCAACAGGGGTACGAGCAGTACTTC
cdr3_aa: CASSQQGYEQYF

v_call: TRBV6-6
j_call: TRBJ2-7
clone_size: .
d_call: .
cdr3_nt: TGTGCCAGCAGGGGCGCAGGGTATTACTCCTACGAGCAGTACTTC
cdr3_aa: CASRGAGYYSYEQYF

v_call: TRBV7-2
j_call: TRBJ2-1
clone_size: once
d_call: TRBD1
cdr3_nt: TGTGCCAGCAGCGTAACTCAGGACAGGAAGCAGTTCTTC
cdr3_aa: CASSVTQDRKQFF

v_call: TRBV19
j_call: TRBJ1-5
clone_size: .
d_call: .
cdr3_nt: TGTGCCAGTAGTATTGACAGGCAGGGACAGCCCCAGCATTTT
cdr3_aa: CASSIDRQGQPQHF

v_call: TRBV10-3
j_call: TRBJ2-1
clone_size: .
d_call: TRBD2
cdr3_nt: TGTGCCAACGCCCTAGCGGGAGGTGGGGAGCAGTTCTTC
cdr3_aa: CANALAGGGEQFF

v_call: TRBV11-3
j_call: TRBJ2-7
clone_size: .
d_call: .
cdr3_nt: TGTGCCAGCAGCTTATCGGCAGGTCCCTACGAGCAGTACTTC
cdr3_aa: CASSLSAGPYEQYF

v_call: TRBV18
j_call: TRBJ2-1
clone_size: .
d_call: TRBD2
cdr3_nt: TGTGCCAGCTCACCTCGTCCGACTAGCGCCAACAATGAGCAGTTCTTC
cdr3_aa: CASSPRPTSANNEQFF

v_call: TRBV4-3
j_call: TRBJ2-1
clone_size: .
d_call: .
cdr3_nt: TGCGCCAGCAGCCAATCCGGGACATTCGGTGAGCAGTTCTTC
cdr3_aa: CASSQSGTFGEQFF

v_call: TRBV5-6
j_call: TRBJ2-1
clone_size: .
d_call: .
cdr3_nt: TGTGCCAGCAGCTTGGACGGGAGATCGGACAATGAGCAGTTCTTC
cdr3_aa: CASSLDGRSDNEQFF

v_call: TRBV28
j_call: TRBJ1-2
clone_size: .
d_call: .
cdr3_nt: TGTGCCAGCAGTTTAATCGGGGGAGCTAACTATGGCTACACCTTC
cdr3_aa: CASSLIGGANYGYTF

v_call: TRBV5-1
j_call: TRBJ2-1
clone_size: .
d_call: TRBD1
cdr3_nt: TGCGCCAGCAGTAGGGGGCTTGCCAATGAGCAGTTCTTC
cdr3_aa: CASSRGLANEQFF

v_call: TRBV6-1
j_call: TRBJ2-7
clone_size: .
d_call: .
cdr3_nt: TGTGCCAGCAGTGACCTGACCTTCGACAGGATGGGCGAGCAGTACTTC
cdr3_aa: CASSDLTFDRMGEQYF

v_call: TRBV9
j_call: TRBJ2-1
clone_size: .
d_call: .
cdr3_nt: TGTGCCAGCAGCGGGCCGGGGACTTTCAATGAGCAGTTCTTC
cdr3_aa: CASSGPGTFNEQFF

v_call: TRBV5-1
j_call: TRBJ1-4
clone_size: .
d_call: TRBD1
cdr3_nt: TGCGCCAGCAGCTTACGACAGGGTGAAAAACTGTTTTTT
cdr3_aa: CASSLRQGEKLFF

v_call: TRBV15
j_call: TRBJ2-7
clone_size: .
d_call: .
cdr3_nt: TGTGCCACCAGCAGAGATCGCGTATACGAGCAGTACTTC
cdr3_aa: CATSRDRVYEQYF

v_call: TRBV9
j_call: TRBJ2-4
clone_size: .
d_call: TRBD2
cdr3_nt: TGTGCCAGCAGCGTAGTAGCGGGATTATCCAAAAACATTCAGTACTTC
cdr3_aa: CASSVVAGLSKNIQYF

v_call: TRBV27
j_call: TRBJ2-3
clone_size: .
d_call: .
cdr3_nt: TGTGCCAGCAGTGCAGGGGGTGTAGCGGTGCAGTATTTT
cdr3_aa: CASSAGGVAVQYF

v_call: TRBV28
j_call: TRBJ2-7
clone_size: .
d_call: TRBD2
cdr3_nt: TGTGCCAGCAGTTTACGGCTAGCGGGACTCCTCTCCTACGAGCAGTACTTC
cdr3_aa: CASSLRLAGLLSYEQYF

v_call: TRBV5-5
j_call: TRBJ1-1
clone_size: .
d_call: .
cdr3_nt: TGTGCCAGCAGCTTGGCAGGGGATACTGAAGCTTTCTTT
cdr3_aa: CASSLAGDTEAFF

v_call: TRBV7-9
j_call: TRBJ1-2
clone_size: .
d_call: TRBD1
cdr3_nt: TGTGCCAGCAGCCCCACAGGGGGGTATGGCTACACCTTC
cdr3_aa: CASSPTGGYGYTF

v_call: TRBV18
j_call: TRBJ2-6
clone_size: .
d_call: .
cdr3_nt: TGTGCCAGCTCAAACGGGGAGCCGGGGGCCAACGTCCTGACTTTC
cdr3_aa: CASSNGEPGANVLTF

v_call: TRBV6-6
j_call: TRBJ2-7
clone_size: .
d_call: .
cdr3_nt: TGTGCCAGCAACTTACGTAGAGGGGGCTCCTACGAGCAGTACTTC
cdr3_aa: CASNLRRGGSYEQYF

v_call: TRBV9
j_call: TRBJ2-3
clone_size: .
d_call: TRBD2
cdr3_nt: TGTGCCAGCAGCAGACGTTCTAGCGGAAGCACAGATACGCAGTATTTT
cdr3_aa: CASSRRSSGSTDTQYF

v_call: TRBV11-2
j_call: TRBJ1-4
clone_size: .
d_call: TRBD1
cdr3_nt: TGTGCCAGCACCCCTAGGCCGGGACAGGGTAATGAAAAACTGTTTTTT
cdr3_aa: CASTPRPGQGNEKLFF

v_call: TRBV28
j_call: TRBJ1-5
clone_size: once
d_call: .
cdr3_nt: TGTGCCAGCAGTCAACTACAGGGAGGGCGCAATCAGCCCCAGCATTTT
cdr3_aa: CASSQLQGGRNQPQHF

v_call: TRBV25-1
j_call: TRBJ1-1
clone_size: .
d_call: .
cdr3_nt: TGTGCCAGCAGTGATAGGGGGGGTGTGAACACTGAAGCTTTCTTT
cdr3_aa: CASSDRGGVNTEAFF

v_call: TRBV4-3
j_call: TRBJ2-5
clone_size: .
d_call: TRBD2
cdr3_nt: TGCGCCAGCAGCCAAGTCTGGACGGGAGGGAGGACCCAGTACTTC
cdr3_aa: CASSQVWTGGRTQYF

v_call: TRBV28
j_call: TRBJ2-1
clone_size: .
d_call: TRBD1
cdr3_nt: TGTGCCAGCAGCCCTACACAGGGGAATGAGCAGTTCTTC
cdr3_aa: CASSPTQGNEQFF

v_call: TRBV18
j_call: TRBJ1-1
clone_size: .
d_call: TRBD1
cdr3_nt: TGTGCCAGCTCACCCGACAGGGGGTTCAACACTGAAGCTTTCTTT
cdr3_aa: CASSPDRGFNTEAFF

v_call: TRBV5-4
j_call: TRBJ2-7
clone_size: .
d_call: TRBD2
cdr3_nt: TGTGCCAGCAGCTCCACGGCGGGACTAGCGGCTTACGAGCAGTACTTC
cdr3_aa: CASSSTAGLAAYEQYF

v_call: TRBV19
j_call: TRBJ1-1
clone_size: .
d_call: TRBD1
cdr3_nt: TGTGCCAGTAGTATGGACAGGGTAGACACTGAAGCTTTCTTT
cdr3_aa: CASSMDRVDTEAFF

v_call: TRBV6-6
j_call: TRBJ1-3
clone_size: .
d_call: .
cdr3_nt: TGTGCCAGCAGTTACTCGAGCCTCTCTGGAAACACCATATATTTT
cdr3_aa: CASSYSSLSGNTIYF

v_call: TRBV15
j_call: TRBJ2-1
clone_size: once
d_call: .
cdr3_nt: TGTGCCACCAGCAGACCGCCAGGGGATGAGCAGTTCTTC
cdr3_aa: CATSRPPGDEQFF

v_call: TRBV9
j_call: TRBJ2-7
clone_size: .
d_call: TRBD2
cdr3_nt: TGTGCCAGCAGCGTAGACGGAAGCGGGAGGGCGGACGAGCAGTACTTC
cdr3_aa: CASSVDGSGRADEQYF

v_call: TRBV6-5
j_call: TRBJ2-7
clone_size: .
d_call: .
cdr3_nt: TGTGCCAGCGCCAGGGCCTACGAGCAGTACTTC
cdr3_aa: CASARAYEQYF

v_call: TRBV27
j_call: TRBJ2-1
clone_size: once
d_call: .
cdr3_nt: TGTGCCAGCAGTTCGGTGCTTCGGGGCAATGAGCAGTTCTTC
cdr3_aa: CASSSVLRGNEQFF

v_call: TRBV10-3
j_call: TRBJ1-2
clone_size: .
d_call: .
cdr3_nt: TGTGCCATCAGTGAGCCAAAAACAGGGACCCAGACGTTAGAGTATGGCTACACCTTC
cdr3_aa: CAISEPKTGTQTLEYGYTF

v_call: TRBV7-9
j_call: TRBJ2-2
clone_size: .
d_call: TRBD2
cdr3_nt: TGTGCCAGCAGCTTACGCGCACTAGCGGGAGGGCCTGGCGGGGAGCTGTTTTTT
cdr3_aa: CASSLRALAGGPGGELFF

v_call: TRBV18
j_call: TRBJ2-1
clone_size: .
d_call: TRBD2
cdr3_nt: TGTGCCAGCTCACCGACTAGCCCGAGCTCCTACAATGAGCAGTTCTTC
cdr3_aa: CASSPTSPSSYNEQFF

v_call: TRBV19
j_call: TRBJ2-3
clone_size: .
d_call: TRBD2
cdr3_nt: TGTGCCAGTAGACCGGGACTAGCAGCAATCGGGGCAGATACGCAGTATTTT
cdr3_aa: CASRPGLAAIGADTQYF

v_call: TRBV28
j_call: TRBJ2-7
clone_size: .
d_call: .
cdr3_nt: TGTGCCAGCAGTTTATCGCAGGGTAGGTTCTACGAGCAGTACTTC
cdr3_aa: CASSLSQGRFYEQYF

v_call: TRBV5-8
j_call: TRBJ2-7
clone_size: .
d_call: TRBD1
cdr3_nt: TGTGCCAGCAGCCTGGGACAGGGTAGATTCTACGAGCAGTACTTC
cdr3_aa: CASSLGQGRFYEQYF

v_call: TRBV10-2
j_call: TRBJ2-7
clone_size: .
d_call: .
cdr3_nt: TGCGCCAGCAGCGTAGGGGGTTTCTGGAACGAGCAGTACTTC
cdr3_aa: CASSVGGFWNEQYF

v_call: TRBV2
j_call: TRBJ2-5
clone_size: once
d_call: .
cdr3_nt: TGTGCCAGCGCAGGGTCAGAGACCCAGTACTTC
cdr3_aa: CASAGSETQYF

v_call: TRBV19
j_call: TRBJ1-4
clone_size: .
d_call: .
cdr3_nt: TGTGCCAGTACACCGGCAGGGCCCGAAAAACTGTTTTTT
cdr3_aa: CASTPAGPEKLFF

v_call: TRBV5-6
j_call: TRBJ1-4
clone_size: .
d_call: .
cdr3_nt: TGTGCCAGCAGCTTGGGAACAGGGCGTCCGGAAAAACTGTTTTTT
cdr3_aa: CASSLGTGRPEKLFF

v_call: TRBV27
j_call: TRBJ1-2
clone_size: .
d_call: .
cdr3_nt: TGTGCCAGCAGCCATCGGGTGAAGGACTATGGCTACACCTTC
cdr3_aa: CASSHRVKDYGYTF

v_call: TRBV19
j_call: TRBJ2-2
clone_size: .
d_call: TRBD2
cdr3_nt: TGTGCCAGTAGTATAGTCCTAGCGGGAGCTTCCGGGGAGCTGTTTTTT
cdr3_aa: CASSIVLAGASGELFF

v_call: TRBV6-1
j_call: TRBJ2-7
clone_size: .
d_call: .
cdr3_nt: TGTGCCAGCAGTCCCGACAGCTCCTACGAGCAGTACTTC
cdr3_aa: CASSPDSSYEQYF

v_call: TRBV27
j_call: TRBJ2-2
clone_size: .
d_call: TRBD2
cdr3_nt: TGTGCCAGCAGGACTCTAGCGGGAGGGGACACCGGGGAGCTGTTTTTT
cdr3_aa: CASRTLAGGDTGELFF

v_call: TRBV19
j_call: TRBJ1-5
clone_size: .
d_call: .
cdr3_nt: TGTGCCAGCAGAGGCGATAAAGGGGTATCTCAGCCCCAGCATTTT
cdr3_aa: CASRGDKGVSQPQHF

v_call: TRBV10-3
j_call: TRBJ2-1
clone_size: .
d_call: TRBD2
cdr3_nt: TGTGCCATCAGTGAGGAGGCGGGAGAATACAATGAGCAGTTCTTC
cdr3_aa: CAISEEAGEYNEQFF